Each of the 5 T cell receptor beta chains below was sequenced from the same sample in a study of CD8+ T cells in alopecia areata. Sequencing templates came from extracted RNA that was reverse transcribed into cDNA. The protocol was immunoSEQ multiplex PCR, while the TCRdb copy is restricted to in-frame clones and leaves out a portion. The sample carries 150,000 to 200,000 clones, roughly 60% recorded once. The specimen was CD4+ T cells sorted from blood, collected at week 0. These receptor sequences come from a human donor with alopecia areata.

This sequence joins TRBV30 and TRBJ1-6, with D possibly TRBD1 on 5 matching bases. CDR1 GTSNPN and CDR2 SVGIG come from the germline V gene (reference sequence). V lost 0 bases and J lost 8, with 8 bases in between. This CDR3 spans 13 amino acids. The CDR3 region is CAWSVQVDSPLHF. The CDR3 nucleotides are TGTGCCTGGAGTGTACAGGTCGATTCACCCCTCCACTTT.

The chain recombines TRBV29-1 with TRBJ2-7; perhaps TRBD2 as D (7 bases). The CDR3 spans 14 residues. The germline V gene has CDR1 SQVTM and CDR2 ANQGSEA. V shed 4 bases and J shed 2 bases, with 15 bases lying between them. CDR3 region: CSVAGGAGAYEQYF. CDR3 nucleotides: TGCAGCGTTGCTGGGGGGGCAGGAGCCTACGAGCAGTACTTC.

This sequence joins TRBV4-1 and TRBJ1-2; weak D call: TRBD1 (5 bases). Per the germline V gene, CDR1 is MGHRA and CDR2 is YSYEKL. This CDR3 region has 15 residues. V was cut by 0 bases and J by 8 bases, with 16 bases left in between. CDR3 in amino acids: CASSQERTSALGYTF. CDR3 sequence (DNA): TGCGCCAGCAGCCAAGAGAGGACATCGGCTTTGGGCTACACCTTC.

The J gene is TRBJ1-2, the V gene TRBV9; TRBD1 might be the D (5 bases). The CDR3 sequence is 14 residues long. The V end lost 4 bases, the J end lost 4 bases, and 14 bases lay between the germline ends. Germline values: CDR1 SGDLS, CDR2 YYNGEE. This CDR3 is CASSPGGFGYGYTF. CDR3 nucleotide sequence: TGTGCCAGCAGCCCCGGGGGTTTCGGCTATGGCTACACCTTC.

V and J are TRBV7-6 and TRBJ2-2; possible D gene TRBD2, 5 bases. Trimming removed 0 bases from V and 3 bases from J, with 5 bases in between. This CDR3 is built from 14 residues. Germline V gene data show CDR1 as SGHVS and CDR2 as FNYEAQ. The CDR3 sequence: CASSLARDTGELFF. The CDR3 nucleotides read TGTGCCAGCAGCTTAGCGCGGGACACCGGGGAGCTGTTTTTT.